This TCR beta chain was observed in a study of blood T cells in healthy people across ages. Germline V CDR1 and CDR2: SGDLS, YYNGEE. Trimming removed 0 bases from V and 1 base from J, with 13 bases in between. The CDR3 has 16 residues. The authors ran a second PCR of about 6 to 11 cycles using a sample-barcoded 5' primer and a J-beta primer mix. TCRdb re-called the 5' RACE reads with MiXCR, one entry per CDR3 protein. This table holds hundreds of thousands of distinct CDR3 sequences, 25% to 30% found once. The chain links TRBV9 to TRBJ2-5, with unresolved D. Material for sequencing was blood. This receptor was identified in a woman aged 70-85 years in good health. The CDR3 spells CASSVAPSGSQETQYF. In nucleotides, the CDR3 is TGTGCCAGCAGCGTAGCCCCCTCCGGCAGCCAAGAGACCCAGTACTTC. Using reference TRBV9 and TRBJ2-5 for the parts outside the CDR3, the full variable domain is DSGVTQTPKHLITATGQRVTLRCSPRSGDLSVYWYQQSLDQGLQFLIQYYNGEERAKGNILERFSAQQFPDLHSELNLSSLELGDSALYFCASSVAPSGSQETQYFGPGTRLLVL.